These 8 T cell receptor beta chains were sequenced from one sample in a study of T cell responses to AZD1222 COVID-19 vaccine. Assay: immunoSEQ multiplex PCR; the TCRdb copy retains only in-frame clones and omits some. The sample has fewer than 200,000 clones; 90% are singletons. This specimen was peripheral blood, taken on day 0 of AZD1222 vaccination. These receptor sequences come from an adult in good health.

The chain is built from TRBV23-1 and TRBJ1-5; 9 positions agree with TRBD1. TRBV23-1 is reported as an ORF; its role is uncertain. The CDR3 is made up of 18 amino acids. J gave up 0 bases and V 7 bases, and 13 bases lay outside the gene matches. The CDR3: CASNRTGTGRYSNQPQHF. In DNA, the CDR3 is TGCGCCAGCAATCGAACCGGGACAGGGCGTTATAGCAATCAGCCCCAGCATTTT.

The rearrangement links TRBV6-1 to TRBJ2-3; 9 bases align to TRBD2. V was pared by 0 bases and J by 1 base, with 14 bases of the junction left unmatched. The CDR3 length is 20 residues. Germline CDR1 is MNHNS and CDR2 is SASEGT. The CDR3 nucleotides read TGTGCCAGCAGTGAAGCGTCTTCTAGCGGGATACCCCGCGGCACAGATACGCAGTATTTT. Translating it yields CASSEASSSGIPRGTDTQYF.

The rearrangement joins TRBV28 to TRBJ1-2; 10 positions match TRBD1. CDR1 MDHEN and CDR2 SYDVKM come from the germline V gene. V shed 7 bases and J 4 bases; nucleotides not matched to a gene: 3. This CDR3 is built from 13 residues. For the CDR3, the DNA is TGTGCCAGCACCGGGACAGGGGCCTATGGCTACACCTTC. This gives the protein CASTGTGAYGYTF.

V is TRBV6-2 or TRBV6-3 and J is TRBJ1-1; no firm D call. Trimming shortened V by 5 bases and J by 6 bases, and 10 bases separated the two germline ends. The CDR3 totals 12 residues. In germline, CDR1 is MNHEY, CDR2 SVGEGT. The CDR3, as DNA: TGTGCCAGCAGTGGGTCGAGGGCTGAAGCTTTCTTT. As protein: CASSGSRAEAFF.

This chain uses TRBV4-2 with TRBJ1-1; D not certain. This CDR3 spans 15 amino acids. V lost 0 bases, J lost 1 base, and 9 bases lay in between. Germline-derived CDR1 and CDR2 are LGHNA and YNFKEQ. The chain's CDR3 is CASSQDWVQNTEAFF. The CDR3, as DNA: TGTGCCAGCAGCCAAGACTGGGTACAGAACACTGAAGCTTTCTTT.

This clone occurred a few times. This chain connects TRBV4-2 to TRBJ1-1, with TRBD1 matching over 8 bases. The germline CDR1 and CDR2 sequences are LGHNA and YNFKEQ. The CDR3 spans 13 residues. Trimming took 11 bases from V and 7 from J; bases not matched to a gene: 12. CDR3 sequence: CAVRGPGVGEAFF. In DNA, the CDR3 is TGTGCCGTCAGGGGGCCGGGGGTCGGTGAAGCTTTCTTT.

The chain is built from TRBV7-2 and TRBJ2-3; 8 bases agree with TRBD2. CDR1 is SGHTA and CDR2 is FQGNSA in the germline V gene. The CDR3 contains 17 residues. V was clipped by 3 bases and J by 10 bases; unmatched bases: 18. The CDR3 protein is CASSFKSGLDFRGSQYF. The CDR3 nucleotides are TGTGCCAGCAGCTTTAAATCGGGACTAGATTTTCGGGGATCGCAGTATTTT.

The chain recombines TRBV27 with TRBJ1-5; no definite D call. Germline CDR1 MNHEY, CDR2 SMNVEV (reference sequence). This CDR3 contains 16 residues. V was pared by 2 bases and J by 3 bases, with 14 bases between. CDR3 in amino acids: CASSLRTAPFNQPQHF. The CDR3 coding sequence is TGTGCCAGCAGTTTACGAACAGCCCCTTTCAATCAGCCCCAGCATTTT.